These 14 T cell receptor beta chains originate from one sample sequenced in a study of T cells after posttransplantation cyclophosphamide. TCRdb's copy holds only in-frame clones and misses some; the assay was immunoSEQ multiplex PCR. Recorded here are more than 7,500 clones, with no singletons, and the ten leading clones hold approximately 3.6%. Cyclophosphamide on days +3 and +4 followed busulfan-fludarabine conditioning and a marrow graft. Source: PBMCs, taken around 350 days after allogeneic stem cell transplant with posttransplant cyclophosphamide. These receptors all come from a male patient aged 45-59 years who received an allogeneic stem cell transplant from a related donor and was CMV-positive. Some T cells may have come from the graft donor.

This clone is labeled as medium-sized. The rearrangement joins TRBV5-4 to TRBJ1-3; the match to TRBD1 covers 7 bases. The V segment lost 4 bases and the J segment 7 bases; nucleotides outside the gene matches: 8. CDR3 length equals 14 residues. Germline values: CDR1 SGHNT, CDR2 YYREEE (reference sequence). CDR3 sequence (DNA): TGTGCCAGCAGCGTAGACAGGGATCGGAACACCATATATTTT. This codes for CASSVDRDRNTIYF.

This clone has at least ten counts. The junction departs from the called germline gene at one end, perhaps through a read error. The chain recombines TRBV7-9 with TRBJ2-7; the D gene is possibly TRBD2 (6 bases). This CDR3 spans 12 amino acids. The V gene's germline CDR1 is SEHNR and CDR2 FQNEAQ (reference sequence). In DNA, the CDR3 is TGTGCCAGCAGCTTAGCGCGGGGAATGGAACGTTTC. The encoded protein is CASSLARGMERF.

This clone occurred many times. The chain carries TRBV7-6 and TRBJ2-1; 8 nucleotides align to TRBD2. This CDR3 comprises 15 residues. The V and J ends lost 5 bases and 8 bases, in that order; junction bases with no gene match: 11. Germline V gene lookup returns CDR1 SGHVS and CDR2 FNYEAQ. CDR3 loop: CASSRRGAGEDEQFF. Here the CDR3 DNA reads TGTGCCAGCAGCCGGAGAGGAGCGGGGGAGGATGAGCAGTTCTTC.

This clone has a count of ten or more. J is TRBJ1-1 and V is TRBV11-2; D is unresolved. Per the germline V gene, CDR1 is SGHAT and CDR2 is FQNNGV. With 0 bases removed from V and 7 bases from J, the gap between germline ends came to 12 bases. CDR3 length: 14 residues. CDR3 nucleotides: TGTGCCAGCAGCTTAGATCTCCCCAGCGGTGAAGCTTTCTTT. It specifies CASSLDLPSGEAFF.

This clone was detected ten times or more. This chain joins TRBV29-1 and TRBJ2-7; 7 bases match TRBD1. CDR1 is SQVTM and CDR2 is ANQGSEA in the germline V gene. J was trimmed by 2 bases and V by 1 base; bases with no gene match: 2. The CDR3 contains 13 residues. CDR3 region: CSVEVQGAYEQYF. CDR3 in DNA: TGCAGCGTTGAAGTCCAGGGGGCCTACGAGCAGTACTTC.

In this sample, this clone turned up many times. The chain joins TRBV15 to TRBJ2-5; 7 nucleotides match TRBD1. The trim removed 3 bases at V and 5 bases at J, leaving 9 bases unmatched. The CDR3 contains 15 residues. CDR1 is LNHNV and CDR2 is YYDKDF in the germline V gene (reference sequence). The CDR3 reads CATSSGRGRGETQYF. The CDR3 DNA is TGTGCCACCAGCAGTGGCAGGGGGAGAGGGGAGACCCAGTACTTC.

There are a few counts of this clone. The chain couples TRBV5-1 to TRBJ2-3; 7 bases are shared with TRBD2. The V gene's germline CDR1 is SGHRS and CDR2 YFSETQ. CDR3 size: 17 residues. V was clipped by 0 bases and J by 4 bases; unmatched bases: 11. The CDR3 protein is CASSLGNNGRTSDTQYF. The CDR3, as DNA: TGCGCCAGCAGCTTGGGTAATAACGGGAGGACTTCAGATACGCAGTATTTT.

This clone came up many times. The chain couples TRBV7-9 to TRBJ1-1; no clear D. This CDR3 is built from 13 residues. Between the trimmed V and J ends, which lost 5 bases and 8 bases, there was a span of 15 bases. Germline assignment: CDR1 SEHNR and CDR2 FQNEAQ (reference sequence). This CDR3 is CASSPSRGGEAFF. The CDR3 DNA sequence: TGTGCCAGCAGCCCAAGTAGAGGTGGAGAAGCTTTCTTT.

This clone was counted only a few times. This chain joins TRBV7-2 and TRBJ2-7; 9 bases agree with TRBD2. V was clipped by 2 bases and J by 5 bases; unmatched bases: 7. The germline V gene encodes CDR1 SGHTA and CDR2 FQGNSA. The CDR3 is made up of 15 amino acids. CDR3 sequence: CASSLWAGGPNEQYF. DNA of the CDR3: TGTGCCAGCAGCTTATGGGCGGGAGGGCCTAACGAGCAGTACTTC.

This clone is labeled medium-sized (0.01 to 0.1%). This chain links TRBV5-5 with TRBJ1-4, with 10 bases fitting TRBD1. With 4 bases clipped from V and 7 bases from J, the junction kept 7 bases outside the gene matches. The CDR3 length is 15 residues. Looked up from germline, CDR1 is SGHKS and CDR2 is YYEKEE (reference sequence). The CDR3 is CASSRTGGTLEKLFF. CDR3 DNA: TGTGCCAGCAGCCGGACAGGGGGAACTCTTGAAAAACTGTTTTTT. The full variable domain, its missing parts supplied by reference TRBV5-5 and TRBJ1-4, is DAGVTQSPTHLIKTRGQQVTLRCSPISGHKSVSWYQQVLGQGPQFIFQYYEKEERGRGNFPDRFSARQFPNYSSELNVNALLLGDSALYLCASSRTGGTLEKLFFGSGTQLSVL.

This clone has a count of ten or more. V and J are TRBV7-2 and TRBJ1-6; D gene uncertain. Trimming removed 1 base at V and 0 bases at J, with 16 bases between. This CDR3 region has 19 residues. From germline, CDR1 is SGHTA and CDR2 FQGNSA. The CDR3 nucleotides are TGTGCCAGCAGCTTAGTTGCCCCACCTATAAGCTCCTATAATTCACCCCTCCACTTT. Residues: CASSLVAPPISSYNSPLHF.

This clone has at least ten counts. The rearrangement joins TRBV11-2 to TRBJ1-1, with 8 bases identical to TRBD1. Germline CDR1 SGHAT, CDR2 FQNNGV. The CDR3 runs 16 residues. Trimming removed 6 bases from V and 5 bases from J; junction bases left unmatched: 14. CDR3 amino acids: CASRRTSTGVGTEAFF. The DNA of the CDR3 is TGTGCCAGCAGACGCACGTCGACAGGGGTGGGAACTGAAGCTTTCTTT.

This clone was observed at least ten times. This chain connects TRBV11-1 to TRBJ1-1; D is possibly TRBD1 (5 bases). Trimming removed 0 bases at V and 4 bases at J, with 12 bases between. Germline V CDR1 and CDR2: SGHAT, FQDESV (reference sequence). The CDR3 length is 15 residues. The CDR3 coding sequence is TGTGCCAGCAGCTTAGCCAGGGCTTGGGGCACTGAAGCTTTCTTT. Its protein is CASSLARAWGTEAFF. The full variable domain, completed using reference TRBV11-1 and TRBJ1-1, is EAEVAQSPRYKITEKSQAVAFWCDPISGHATLYWYRQILGQGPELLVQFQDESVVDDSQLPKDRFSAERLKGVDSTLKIQPAELGDSAMYLCASSLARAWGTEAFFGQGTRLTVV.

This clone was seen repeatedly, ten times or more. This chain uses TRBV5-8 with TRBJ2-3; 11 positions agree with TRBD2. J gave up 6 bases and V 3 bases, and 6 bases lay outside the gene matches. The CDR3 consists of 15 residues. The V gene's germline CDR1 is SGHTS and CDR2 YDEGEE. The CDR3 spells CASSSGTSGDDTQYF. The CDR3 DNA reads TGTGCCAGCAGCTCTGGGACTAGCGGAGACGATACGCAGTATTTT.